A single sample is the source of the 30 T cell receptor beta chains below, sequenced in a study of cytomegalovirus exposure and HLA in healthy donors. Sequencing was performed with immunoSEQ multiplex PCR; in TCRdb, only in-frame clones are kept and a portion is missing. Among 200,000 to 250,000 clones listed, roughly 88% were seen once. Sample: PBMCs. These receptor sequences come from a young woman in good health and CMV-seronegative.

This chain links TRBV21-1 with TRBJ2-1; no check of the table's D call, TRBD2, against the DNA was made. TRBV21-1 is a known pseudogene. The CDR3 has 17 amino acids. CDR3 sequence (DNA): TGTGCCAGCAGCGGTTTCCCCCGGGAGGGGAAGAACAATGAGCAGTTCTTC. This sequence encodes CASSGFPREGKNNEQFF.

The chain links TRBV20-1 to TRBJ1-1; D is uncertain. CDR3 length equals 11 residues. Germline CDR1 reads DFQATT; CDR2 reads SNEGSKA (reference sequence). V lost 3 bases, J lost 3 bases, and 5 bases lay in between. CDR3 sequence reads: CSASLYTEAFF. Written as DNA, the CDR3 is TGCAGTGCTAGTCTTTACACTGAAGCTTTCTTT.

The gene calls are TRBV27 and TRBJ2-1, with D maybe TRBD2 (6 bases). Germline V CDR1 and CDR2: MNHEY, SMNVEV (reference sequence). Trimming removed 5 bases at V and 0 bases at J, with 14 bases between. The CDR3 spans 16 residues. The CDR3 here is CASSPIAESSYNEQFF. CDR3 nucleotides: TGTGCCAGCAGTCCCATAGCGGAAAGCTCCTACAATGAGCAGTTCTTC.

This chain's CDR3 is CASSLGGIIQETQYF. CDR3 DNA: TGTGCCAGCAGTTTAGGCGGTATCATCCAAGAGACCCAGTACTTC. V usage is TRBV28 and J usage is TRBJ2-5; D not resolved. This CDR3 spans 15 amino acids. V was shortened by 2 bases and J by 1 base, with 11 bases between the two germline ends. CDR1 and CDR2 (germline): MDHEN, SYDVKM.

The rearrangement links TRBV28 to TRBJ2-1; tentatively, D is TRBD2 (6 bases). V gave up 3 bases and J gave up 1 base, with 10 bases separating them. Germline CDR1 is MDHEN and CDR2 is SYDVKM. The CDR3 totals 15 residues. The CDR3 here is CASSLGGTSYNEQFF. The CDR3 DNA sequence: TGTGCCAGCAGTTTGGGCGGGACGTCCTACAATGAGCAGTTCTTC.

This chain joins TRBV4-2 and TRBJ1-1, with unresolved D. The CDR3 spans 13 residues. Germline V CDR1 and CDR2: LGHNA, YNFKEQ. The V end lost 7 bases, the J end lost 4 bases, and 13 bases lay between the germline ends. The CDR3 DNA reads TGTGCCAGCACCCCGGGTCTGGTCACTGAAGCTTTCTTT. It specifies CASTPGLVTEAFF.

DNA of the CDR3: TGTGCCAGCAGCGTACTCTCAGGGGCTTCGGACACTGAAGCTTTCTTT. Protein sequence: CASSVLSGASDTEAFF. The chain recombines TRBV9 with TRBJ1-1, with a tentative D call TRBD1 (6 bases). CDR3 length: 16 residues. The V gene's germline CDR1 is SGDLS and CDR2 YYNGEE. The V gene lost 1 base and the J gene lost 3 bases, with 16 bases spanning the gap.

The chain combines TRBV5-5 with TRBJ2-7, with TRBD1 matching 8 bases. Losses at the gene ends were 5 bases for V and 6 bases for J; bases not matched to a gene: 7. CDR1 SGHKS and CDR2 YYEKEE come from the germline V gene (reference sequence). This CDR3 has 13 residues. In DNA form, the CDR3 reads TGTGCCAGCAGTTACGATACAGGGGGCGAGCAGTACTTC. This gives the protein CASSYDTGGEQYF.

The CDR3 here is CASSHPGQGKNTGELFF. The CDR3 DNA is TGCGCCAGCAGTCACCCGGGACAGGGGAAGAACACCGGGGAGCTGTTTTTT. The V and J genes are TRBV23-1 and TRBJ2-2, with TRBD1 identical over 10 bases. TRBV23-1 is identified as an open reading frame with a role that is uncertain. The CDR3 sequence is 17 residues long. Losses at the gene ends were 3 bases for V and 1 base for J; bases not matched to a gene: 5.

J is TRBJ2-7 and V is TRBV5-1, with 8 bases lining up with TRBD2. Germline V lookup: CDR1 SGHRS, CDR2 YFSETQ. The CDR3 has 16 amino acids. V lost 0 bases, J lost 4 bases, and 9 bases stayed unmatched. DNA of the CDR3: TGCGCCAGCAGCTTGGTCTTGGCGGGGGGCATTTACGAGCAGTACTTC. Encoded protein: CASSLVLAGGIYEQYF. Looking up the rest from reference TRBV5-1 and TRBJ2-7 gives the full variable domain: KAGVTQTPRYLIKTRGQQVTLSCSPISGHRSVSWYQQTPGQGLQFLFEYFSETQRNKGNFPGRFSGRQFSNSRSEMNVSTLELGDSALYLCASSLVLAGGIYEQYFGPGTRLTVT.

This chain uses TRBV27 with TRBJ2-7; TRBD2 agrees at 7 bases. V lost 3 bases and J lost 0; bases outside the gene matches: 2. Germline loops: CDR1 MNHEY, CDR2 SMNVEV (reference sequence). The CDR3 consists of 14 residues. The CDR3 coding sequence is TGTGCCAGCAGTTTGGCTAGCGGCTCCTACGAGCAGTACTTC. Translation gives CASSLASGSYEQYF.

V is TRBV30 and J is TRBJ2-5, with D perhaps matching TRBD2 (6 bases). Matching the DNA end better, TRBJ2-7 makes the J call doubtful. The germline CDR1 and CDR2 sequences are GTSNPN and SVGIG (reference sequence). This CDR3 is 13 amino acids long. Written as DNA, the CDR3 is TGTGCCTGGAGTGTTGATAGCGGCTACGAGCAGTACTTC. Translation gives CAWSVDSGYEQYF.

This clone was observed once. The genes are TRBV6-5 and TRBJ2-4; D is unresolved. The CDR3 loop spans 14 amino acids. The germline gives CDR1 MNHEY, CDR2 SVGAGI. The V end lost 6 bases, the J end lost 4 bases, and 13 bases lay between the germline ends. This CDR3 is CASSIKKPKNIQYF. The DNA for the CDR3 is TGTGCCAGCAGCATTAAGAAGCCTAAAAACATTCAGTACTTC.

The CDR3 DNA reads as TGCGCCAGCAGCCAATACGGTTCCTACGAGCAGTACTTC. Protein: CASSQYGSYEQYF. This chain joins TRBV4-3 and TRBJ2-7; D gene unclear. Germline V gene data show CDR1 as LGHNA and CDR2 as YSLEER. Trimming took 2 bases from V and 1 from J, leaving 6 bases between them. The CDR3 has 13 amino acids.

About this clone itself: A read error may produce the germline difference seen at one junction end. The chain recombines TRBV7-7 with TRBJ1-1; tentative D call: TRBD1 (5 bases). In germline, CDR1 is SSHAT, CDR2 FNYEAQ (reference sequence). The CDR3 has 13 residues. Here the CDR3 reads CASSLQENTEAFF. The CDR3 DNA reads TGTGCTAGCAGCTTACAGGAGAACACTGAAGCTTTCTTT.

The gene calls are TRBV27 and TRBJ2-3, with 10 bases identical to TRBD2. V lost 3 bases and J lost 5; bases outside the gene matches: 2. Germline-derived CDR1 and CDR2 are MNHEY and SMNVEV (reference sequence). This CDR3 has 14 residues. CDR3 loop: CASSFLAGGDTQYF. In DNA form, the CDR3 reads TGTGCCAGCAGTTTCTTAGCGGGAGGAGATACGCAGTATTTT.

V gene TRBV27 combines with J gene TRBJ1-1; 7 bases match TRBD1. This CDR3 has 14 residues. Trimming removed 4 bases from V and 3 bases from J; junction bases left unmatched: 5. CDR1 and CDR2 from the germline V gene are MNHEY and SMNVEV (reference sequence). CDR3 sequence: CASSSSGGYTEAFF. The DNA for the CDR3 is TGTGCCAGCAGTTCTTCAGGGGGTTACACTGAAGCTTTCTTT.

This chain links TRBV7-9 with TRBJ2-7; TRBD1 matches 11 bases. The V gene end was trimmed by 6 bases and the J gene end by 5 bases; junction bases not matched to a gene: 9. The CDR3 contains 15 residues. The germline V gene encodes CDR1 SEHNR and CDR2 FQNEAQ (reference sequence). CDR3: CASRPTRTGGHEQYF. In DNA form, the CDR3 reads TGTGCCAGCAGACCAACCCGGACAGGGGGCCACGAGCAGTACTTC.

This sequence joins TRBV4-3 and TRBJ2-7; the match to TRBD2 covers 11 bases. CDR3 size: 16 residues. With 0 bases clipped from V and 4 bases from J, the junction kept 5 bases outside the gene matches. In germline, CDR1 is LGHNA, CDR2 YSLEER. The CDR3 spells CASSQDGASGRYEQYF. Here the CDR3 DNA reads TGCGCCAGCAGCCAAGATGGGGCTAGCGGGAGGTACGAGCAGTACTTC.

CDR3 region: CASGQGLAGAVDTQYF. As DNA, the CDR3 is TGTGCTAGTGGTCAGGGACTAGCGGGAGCGGTAGATACGCAGTATTTT. This chain links TRBV12-5 with TRBJ2-3; 14 bases agree with TRBD2. CDR3 length: 16 amino acids. Germline V gives CDR1 LGHNT, CDR2 FRNRAP. After removal of 5 bases from V and 5 bases from J, the junction contained 6 bases not matched to a gene.

The rearrangement joins TRBV7-9 to TRBJ2-5, with a possible D match to TRBD1 (6 bases). Germline lookup yields CDR1 SEHNR and CDR2 FQNEAQ (reference sequence). The CDR3 loop spans 13 amino acids. Trimming shortened V by 8 bases and J by 3 bases, and 13 bases separated the two germline ends. The CDR3 nucleotides read TGTGCCAGCGGCCTTAACAGGGAAGAGACCCAGTACTTC. Protein sequence: CASGLNREETQYF.

This chain connects TRBV7-9 to TRBJ1-2; the match to TRBD1 covers 7 bases. This CDR3 is built from 15 residues. Germline V CDR1 and CDR2: SEHNR, FQNEAQ (reference sequence). The V and J ends lost 1 base and 8 bases, in that order; junction bases with no gene match: 10. The CDR3 DNA follows: TGTGCCAGCAGCTTAGGAAAGACAGGGCCGATCGGCTACACCTTC. It codes for CASSLGKTGPIGYTF.

This clone was observed a handful of times. The CDR3 DNA follows: TGTGCCACCTCTGGACTCACTAACTATGGCTACACCTTC. Residues: CATSGLTNYGYTF. This sequence joins TRBV6-5 and TRBJ1-2; D call uncertain. This CDR3 has 13 amino acids. CDR1 and CDR2 (germline): MNHEY, SVGAGI. Trimming cost V 10 bases and J 0 bases, with 12 bases left between them.

This chain connects TRBV19 to TRBJ2-1, with D perhaps matching TRBD2 (6 bases). Trimming shortened V by 5 bases and J by 4 bases, and 27 bases separated the two germline ends. The CDR3 sequence is 19 residues long. Germline V gene sequence: CDR1 LNHDA, CDR2 SQIVND (reference sequence). CDR3: CASSSGPIGEVRWYNEQFF. Here the CDR3 DNA reads TGTGCCAGTAGTTCCGGACCGATCGGGGAGGTTCGATGGTACAATGAGCAGTTCTTC. The full variable domain, rest sourced from reference TRBV19 and TRBJ2-1, is DGGITQSPKYLFRKEGQNVTLSCEQNLNHDAMYWYRQDPGQGLRLIYYSQIVNDFQKGDIAEGYSVSREKKESFPLTVTSAQKNPTAFYLCASSSGPIGEVRWYNEQFFGPGTRLTVL.

V usage is TRBV29-1 and J usage is TRBJ2-7, with 7 bases lining up with TRBD2. Germline V gene lookup returns CDR1 SQVTM and CDR2 ANQGSEA. This CDR3 contains 13 residues. Losses at the gene ends were 5 bases for V and 7 bases for J; bases not matched to a gene: 11. CDR3 nucleotide sequence: TGCAGCGTTCGGACTAGTCTTGCTCGGGAGCAGTACTTC. This translates into CSVRTSLAREQYF.

The chain employs TRBV7-9 and TRBJ2-6; 7 bases are shared with TRBD2. V trimming: 1 base; J trimming: 2 bases; junction bases outside the gene matches: 5. The CDR3 spans 17 residues. The germline V gene has CDR1 SEHNR and CDR2 FQNEAQ (reference sequence). CDR3: CASSLELLAAGANVLTF. DNA for the CDR3: TGTGCCAGCAGCTTAGAATTGCTAGCGGCTGGGGCCAACGTCCTGACTTTC.

V is TRBV9 and J is TRBJ2-2, with 9 bases matching TRBD2. This CDR3 contains 16 residues. CDR1 is SGDLS, CDR2 YYNGEE, per germline. V lost 3 bases to trimming and J lost 4 bases; unmatched junction nucleotides: 7. The CDR3 here is CASSDLAGVGTGELFF. The CDR3 nucleotides are TGTGCCAGCAGCGACTTAGCGGGAGTTGGCACCGGGGAGCTGTTTTTT.

This chain joins TRBV10-3 and TRBJ2-3, with 7 bases lining up with TRBD1. The CDR3 runs 19 residues. The V segment lost 4 bases and the J segment 0 bases; nucleotides outside the gene matches: 16. Germline-derived CDR1 and CDR2 are ENHRY and SYGVKD. CDR3 DNA: TGTGCCATCAGTGGTATTTCCGGGACAGTCCCCTCTAGCACAGATACGCAGTATTTT. Translation gives CAISGISGTVPSSTDTQYF.

The table lists this clone with a count of one. The V and J genes are TRBV28 and TRBJ2-5; 9 bases line up with TRBD1. This CDR3 spans 14 amino acids. J gave up 4 bases and V 6 bases, and 6 bases lay outside the gene matches. Germline V gene sequence: CDR1 MDHEN, CDR2 SYDVKM. CDR3 nucleotide sequence: TGTGCCAGCAGCACCGGGACAGGGCGAGAGACCCAGTACTTC. This gives the protein CASSTGTGRETQYF.

The chain combines TRBV9 with TRBJ1-4; D is undetermined. The CDR3 sequence is 15 residues long. The V gene lost 4 bases and the J gene lost 1 base, with 11 bases spanning the gap. Germline loops: CDR1 SGDLS, CDR2 YYNGEE. CDR3 residues: CASSSSRVTNEKLFF. CDR3 nucleotides: TGTGCCAGCAGCTCCTCCCGGGTAACTAATGAAAAACTGTTTTTT.